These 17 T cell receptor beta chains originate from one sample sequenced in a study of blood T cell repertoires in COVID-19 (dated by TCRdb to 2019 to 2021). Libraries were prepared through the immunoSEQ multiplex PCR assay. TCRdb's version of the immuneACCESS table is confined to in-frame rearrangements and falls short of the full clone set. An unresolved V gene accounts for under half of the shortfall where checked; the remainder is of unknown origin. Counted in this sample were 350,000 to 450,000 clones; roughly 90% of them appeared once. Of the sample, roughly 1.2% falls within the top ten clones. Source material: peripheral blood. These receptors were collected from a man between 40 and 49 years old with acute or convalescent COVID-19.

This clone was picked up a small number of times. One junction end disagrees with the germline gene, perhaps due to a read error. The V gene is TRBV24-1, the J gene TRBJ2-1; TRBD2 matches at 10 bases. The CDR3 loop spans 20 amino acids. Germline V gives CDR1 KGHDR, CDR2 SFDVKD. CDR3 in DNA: TGTGCCACCAGTGATTTACAACTAGCGGGACCCTTTCCTACCTACCATGAGCAGTTCTTC. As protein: CATSDLQLAGPFPTYHEQFF.

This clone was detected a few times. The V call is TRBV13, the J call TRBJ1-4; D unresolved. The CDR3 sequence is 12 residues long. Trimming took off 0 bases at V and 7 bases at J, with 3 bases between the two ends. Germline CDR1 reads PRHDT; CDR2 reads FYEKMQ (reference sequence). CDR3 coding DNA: TGTGCCAGCAGCTTAGGGAGTGAAAAACTGTTTTTT. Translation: CASSLGSEKLFF. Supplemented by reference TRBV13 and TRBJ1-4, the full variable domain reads AAGVIQSPRHLIKEKRETATLKCYPIPRHDTVYWYQQGPGQDPQFLISFYEKMQSDKGSIPDRFSAQQFSDYHSELNMSSLELGDSALYFCASSLGSEKLFFGSGTQLSVL.

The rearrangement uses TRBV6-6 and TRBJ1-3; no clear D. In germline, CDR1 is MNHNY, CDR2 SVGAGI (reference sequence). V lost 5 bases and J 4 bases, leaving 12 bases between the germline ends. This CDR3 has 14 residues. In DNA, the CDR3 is TGTGCCAGCAGTATCCCCGGGGAAGGAAACACCATATATTTT. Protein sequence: CASSIPGEGNTIYF.

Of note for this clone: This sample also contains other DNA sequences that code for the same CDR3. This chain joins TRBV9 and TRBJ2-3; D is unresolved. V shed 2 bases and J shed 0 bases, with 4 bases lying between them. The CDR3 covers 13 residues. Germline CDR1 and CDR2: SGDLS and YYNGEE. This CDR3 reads CASSVSSTDTQYF. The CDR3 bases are TGTGCCAGCAGCGTGAGCAGCACAGATACGCAGTATTTT.

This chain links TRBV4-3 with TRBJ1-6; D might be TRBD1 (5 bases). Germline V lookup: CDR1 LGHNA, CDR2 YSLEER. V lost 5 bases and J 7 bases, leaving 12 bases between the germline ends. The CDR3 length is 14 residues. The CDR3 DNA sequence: TGCGCCAGCAGCGAAGGGACGGGGAATTCACCCCTCCACTTT. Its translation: CASSEGTGNSPLHF.

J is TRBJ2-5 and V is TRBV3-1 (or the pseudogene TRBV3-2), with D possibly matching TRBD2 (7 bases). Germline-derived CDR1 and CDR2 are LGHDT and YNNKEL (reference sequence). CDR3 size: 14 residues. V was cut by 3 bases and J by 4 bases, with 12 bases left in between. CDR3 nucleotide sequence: TGTGCCAGCAGCCAGAAGGGGGGGAGAGAGACCCAGTACTTC. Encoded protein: CASSQKGGRETQYF.

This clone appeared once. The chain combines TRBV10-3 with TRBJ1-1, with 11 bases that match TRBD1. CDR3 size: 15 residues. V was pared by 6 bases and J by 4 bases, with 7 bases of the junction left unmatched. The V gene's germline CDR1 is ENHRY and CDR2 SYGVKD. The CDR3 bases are TGTGCCATCAGACGGGACAGGGGGATGATCACTGAAGCTTTCTTT. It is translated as CAIRRDRGMITEAFF.

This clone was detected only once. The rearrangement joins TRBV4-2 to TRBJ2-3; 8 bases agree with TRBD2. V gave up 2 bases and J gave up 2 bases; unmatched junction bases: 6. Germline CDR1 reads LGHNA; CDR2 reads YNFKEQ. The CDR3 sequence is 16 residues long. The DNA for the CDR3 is TGTGCCAGCAGCCAACCAGCGGGAGTGGACACAGATACGCAGTATTTT. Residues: CASSQPAGVDTDTQYF.

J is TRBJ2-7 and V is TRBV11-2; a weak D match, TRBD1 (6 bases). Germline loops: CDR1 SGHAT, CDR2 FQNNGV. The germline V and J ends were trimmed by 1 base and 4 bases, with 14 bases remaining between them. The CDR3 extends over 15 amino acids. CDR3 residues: CASSLGPGQGYEQYF. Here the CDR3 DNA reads TGTGCCAGCAGCTTAGGTCCGGGACAAGGGTACGAGCAGTACTTC.

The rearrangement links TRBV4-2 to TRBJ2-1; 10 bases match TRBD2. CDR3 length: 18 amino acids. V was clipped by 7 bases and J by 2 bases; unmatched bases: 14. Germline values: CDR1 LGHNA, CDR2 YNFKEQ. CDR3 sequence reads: CASIPDGTSDYTYNEQFF. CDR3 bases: TGTGCCAGCATCCCCGATGGGACTAGCGATTATACCTACAATGAGCAGTTCTTC.

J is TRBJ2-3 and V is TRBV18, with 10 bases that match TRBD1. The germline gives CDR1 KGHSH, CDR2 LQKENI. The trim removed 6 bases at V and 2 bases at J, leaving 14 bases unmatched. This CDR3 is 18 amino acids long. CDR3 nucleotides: TGTGCCAGCTCCCCCGCGACAGGGGGCGCGAAGCACACAGATACGCAGTATTTT. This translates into CASSPATGGAKHTDTQYF.

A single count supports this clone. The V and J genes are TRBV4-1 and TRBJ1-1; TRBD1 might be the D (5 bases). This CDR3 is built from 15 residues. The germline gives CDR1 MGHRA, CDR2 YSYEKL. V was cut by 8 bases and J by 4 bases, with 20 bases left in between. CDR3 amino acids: CASSGTAAEGTEAFF. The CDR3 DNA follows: TGCGCCAGCTCCGGGACGGCGGCGGAGGGCACTGAAGCTTTCTTT.

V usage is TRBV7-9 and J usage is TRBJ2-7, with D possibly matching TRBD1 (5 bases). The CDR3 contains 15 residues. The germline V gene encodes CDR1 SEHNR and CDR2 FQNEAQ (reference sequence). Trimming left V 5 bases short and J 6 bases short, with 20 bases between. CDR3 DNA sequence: TGTGCCAGCAGCCTGTTAAGAGACAGCAAACCCGAGCAGTACTTC. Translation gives CASSLLRDSKPEQYF.

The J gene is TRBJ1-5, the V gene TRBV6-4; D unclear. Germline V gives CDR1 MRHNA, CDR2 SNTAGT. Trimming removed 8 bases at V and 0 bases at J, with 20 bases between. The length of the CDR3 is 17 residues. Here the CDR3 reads CASGASNQRYSNQPQHF. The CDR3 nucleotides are TGTGCCAGCGGAGCTTCCAACCAGAGATATAGCAATCAGCCCCAGCATTTT.

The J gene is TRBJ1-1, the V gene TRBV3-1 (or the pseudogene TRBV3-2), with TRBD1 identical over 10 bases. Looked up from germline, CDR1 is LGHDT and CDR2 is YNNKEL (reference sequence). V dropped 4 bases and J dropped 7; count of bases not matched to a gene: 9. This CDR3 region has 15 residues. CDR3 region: CASSLGTGEDGEAFF. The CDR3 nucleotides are TGTGCCAGCAGCCTTGGGACAGGGGAGGATGGTGAAGCTTTCTTT.

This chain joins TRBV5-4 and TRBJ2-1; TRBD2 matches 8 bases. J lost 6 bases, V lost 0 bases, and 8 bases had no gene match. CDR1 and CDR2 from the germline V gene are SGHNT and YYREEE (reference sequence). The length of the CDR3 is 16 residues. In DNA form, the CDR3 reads TGTGCCAGCAGCTTGGGGTACGGGAGGGCCGGCAATGAGCAGTTCTTC. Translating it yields CASSLGYGRAGNEQFF.

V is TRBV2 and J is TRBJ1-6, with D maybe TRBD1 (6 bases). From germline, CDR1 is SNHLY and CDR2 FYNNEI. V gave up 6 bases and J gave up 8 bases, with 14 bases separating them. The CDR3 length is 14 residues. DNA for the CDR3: TGTGCCAGCAGCCGACAGGTCCGGGATTCACCCCTCCACTTT. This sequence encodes CASSRQVRDSPLHF.